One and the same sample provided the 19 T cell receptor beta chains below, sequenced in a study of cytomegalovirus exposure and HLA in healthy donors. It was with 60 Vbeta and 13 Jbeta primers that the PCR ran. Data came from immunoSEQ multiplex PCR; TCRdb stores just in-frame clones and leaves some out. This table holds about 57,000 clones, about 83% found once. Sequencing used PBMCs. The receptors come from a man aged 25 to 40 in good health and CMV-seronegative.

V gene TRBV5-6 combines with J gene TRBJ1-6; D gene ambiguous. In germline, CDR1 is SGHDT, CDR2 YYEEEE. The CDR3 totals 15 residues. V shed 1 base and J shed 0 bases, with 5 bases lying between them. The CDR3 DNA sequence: TGTGCCAGCAGCTTGCACAGCTCCTATAATTCACCCCTCCACTTT. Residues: CASSLHSSYNSPLHF. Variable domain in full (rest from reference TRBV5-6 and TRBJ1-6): DAGVTQSPTHLIKTRGQQVTLRCSPKSGHDTVSWYQQALGQGPQFIFQYYEEEERQRGNFPDRFSGHQFPNYSSELNVNALLLGDSALYLCASSLHSSYNSPLHFGNGTRLTVT.

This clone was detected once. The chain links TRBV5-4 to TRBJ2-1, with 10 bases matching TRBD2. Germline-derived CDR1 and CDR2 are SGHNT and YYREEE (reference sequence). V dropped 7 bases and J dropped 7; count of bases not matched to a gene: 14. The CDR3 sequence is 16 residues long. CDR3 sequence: CASGPPPSGGRNEQFF. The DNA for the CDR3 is TGTGCCAGCGGCCCTCCTCCTAGCGGGGGAAGGAATGAGCAGTTCTTC.

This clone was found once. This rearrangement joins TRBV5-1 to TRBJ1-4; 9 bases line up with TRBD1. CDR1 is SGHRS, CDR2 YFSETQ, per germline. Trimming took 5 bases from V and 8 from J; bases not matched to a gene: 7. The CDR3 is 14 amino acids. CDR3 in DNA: TGCGCCAGCAGGCCCGGGACAGGGACGGAAAAACTGTTTTTT. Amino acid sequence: CASRPGTGTEKLFF. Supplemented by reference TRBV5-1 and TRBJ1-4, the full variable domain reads KAGVTQTPRYLIKTRGQQVTLSCSPISGHRSVSWYQQTPGQGLQFLFEYFSETQRNKGNFPGRFSGRQFSNSRSEMNVSTLELGDSALYLCASRPGTGTEKLFFGSGTQLSVL.

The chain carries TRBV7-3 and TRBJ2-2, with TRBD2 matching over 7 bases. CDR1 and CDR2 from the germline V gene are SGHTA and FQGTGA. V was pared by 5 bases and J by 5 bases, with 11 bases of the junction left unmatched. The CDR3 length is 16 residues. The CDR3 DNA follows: TGTGCCAGCAGCCCAAAGGGAGGGTCCGGGACCGGGGAGCTGTTTTTT. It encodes CASSPKGGSGTGELFF.

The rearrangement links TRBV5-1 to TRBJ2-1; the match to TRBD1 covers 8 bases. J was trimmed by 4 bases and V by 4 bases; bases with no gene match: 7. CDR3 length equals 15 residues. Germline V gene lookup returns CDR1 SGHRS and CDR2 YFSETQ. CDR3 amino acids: CASSQTGEAYNEQFF. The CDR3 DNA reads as TGCGCCAGCAGCCAGACAGGGGAAGCGTACAATGAGCAGTTCTTC.

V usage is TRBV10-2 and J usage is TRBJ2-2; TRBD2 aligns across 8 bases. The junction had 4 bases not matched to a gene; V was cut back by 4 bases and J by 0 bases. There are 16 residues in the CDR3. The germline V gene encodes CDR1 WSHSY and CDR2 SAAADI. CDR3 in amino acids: CASSVTSGTNTGELFF. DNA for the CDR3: TGCGCCAGCAGTGTTACTAGCGGTACGAACACCGGGGAGCTGTTTTTT.

The CDR3 spells CASSFRRVSQPQHF. CDR3 coding DNA: TGTGCCAGCAGCTTTAGGCGGGTTTCTCAGCCCCAGCATTTT. The V gene is TRBV5-6, the J gene TRBJ1-5, with D hard to call. Trimming cost V 2 bases and J 6 bases, with 12 bases left between them. The CDR3 loop spans 14 amino acids. Per germline, CDR1 SGHDT and CDR2 YYEEEE.

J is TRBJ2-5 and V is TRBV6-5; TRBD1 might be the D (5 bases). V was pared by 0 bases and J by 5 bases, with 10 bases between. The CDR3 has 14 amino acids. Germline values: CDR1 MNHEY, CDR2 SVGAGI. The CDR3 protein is CASSYSTKGETQYF. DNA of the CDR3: TGTGCCAGCAGTTACTCGACCAAGGGGGAGACCCAGTACTTC.

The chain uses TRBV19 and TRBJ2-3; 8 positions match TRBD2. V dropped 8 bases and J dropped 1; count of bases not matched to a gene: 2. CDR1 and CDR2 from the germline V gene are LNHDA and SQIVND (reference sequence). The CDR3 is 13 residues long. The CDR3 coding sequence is TGTGCCAGTTGCGGGGGGCGCACAGATACGCAGTATTTT. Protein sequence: CASCGGRTDTQYF.

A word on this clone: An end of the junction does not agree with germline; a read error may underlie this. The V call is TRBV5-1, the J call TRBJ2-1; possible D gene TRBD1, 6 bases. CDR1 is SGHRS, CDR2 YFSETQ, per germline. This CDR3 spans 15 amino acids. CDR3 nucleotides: TGCGCCAGCAGCTTGTTGGGGGCAGTGCCCAATGGGCAGTTCTTC. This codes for CASSLLGAVPNGQFF.

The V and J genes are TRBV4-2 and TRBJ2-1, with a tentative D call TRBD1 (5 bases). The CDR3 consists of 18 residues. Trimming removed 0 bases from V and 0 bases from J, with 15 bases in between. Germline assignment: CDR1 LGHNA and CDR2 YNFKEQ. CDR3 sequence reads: CASSQETVWFPSYNEQFF. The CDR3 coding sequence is TGTGCCAGCAGCCAAGAGACAGTTTGGTTCCCCTCCTACAATGAGCAGTTCTTC.

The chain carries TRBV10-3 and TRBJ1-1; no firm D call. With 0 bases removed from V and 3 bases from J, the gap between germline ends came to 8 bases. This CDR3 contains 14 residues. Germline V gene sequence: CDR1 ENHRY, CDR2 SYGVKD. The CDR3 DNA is TGTGCCATCAGTGAGTCGGAGATTCACACTGAAGCTTTCTTT. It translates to CAISESEIHTEAFF.

Here the CDR3 DNA reads TGTGCCAGCAGCAAAAGCGGGGGGTCATACAATGAGCAGTTCTTC. Encoded protein: CASSKSGGSYNEQFF. The chain is built from TRBV9 and TRBJ2-1, with TRBD2 matching over 9 bases. Per the germline V gene, CDR1 is SGDLS and CDR2 is YYNGEE. The CDR3 length is 15 residues. Trimming took 4 bases from V and 4 from J; bases not matched to a gene: 6. Full variable domain (remainder filled in from reference TRBV9 and TRBJ2-1): DSGVTQTPKHLITATGQRVTLRCSPRSGDLSVYWYQQSLDQGLQFLIQYYNGEERAKGNILERFSAQQFPDLHSELNLSSLELGDSALYFCASSKSGGSYNEQFFGPGTRLTVL.

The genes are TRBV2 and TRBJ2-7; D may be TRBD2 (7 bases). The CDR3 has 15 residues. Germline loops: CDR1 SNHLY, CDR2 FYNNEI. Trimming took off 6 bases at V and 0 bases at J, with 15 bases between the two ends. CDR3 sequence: CASRMGGAFSYEQYF. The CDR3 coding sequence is TGTGCCAGCAGGATGGGGGGGGCTTTCTCCTACGAGCAGTACTTC.

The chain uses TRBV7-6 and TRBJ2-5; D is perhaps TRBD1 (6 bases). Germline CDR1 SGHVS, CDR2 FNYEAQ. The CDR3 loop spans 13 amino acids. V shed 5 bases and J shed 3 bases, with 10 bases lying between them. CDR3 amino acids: CASSPHREETQYF. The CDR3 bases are TGTGCCAGCAGCCCTCACAGGGAAGAGACCCAGTACTTC.

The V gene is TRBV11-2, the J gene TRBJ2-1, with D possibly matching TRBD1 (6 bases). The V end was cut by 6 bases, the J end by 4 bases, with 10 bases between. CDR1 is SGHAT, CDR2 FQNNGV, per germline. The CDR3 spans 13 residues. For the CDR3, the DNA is TGTGCCAGCAGGTCGACAGGATACAATGAGCAGTTCTTC. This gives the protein CASRSTGYNEQFF.

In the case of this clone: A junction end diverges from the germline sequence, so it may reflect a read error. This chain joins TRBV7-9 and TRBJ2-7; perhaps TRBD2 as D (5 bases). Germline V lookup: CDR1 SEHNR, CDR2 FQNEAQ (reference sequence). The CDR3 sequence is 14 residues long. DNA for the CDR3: TGTTCCAGCAGCTTAGACGGGAATCCCTACGAGCAGTACTTC. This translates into CSSSLDGNPYEQYF.

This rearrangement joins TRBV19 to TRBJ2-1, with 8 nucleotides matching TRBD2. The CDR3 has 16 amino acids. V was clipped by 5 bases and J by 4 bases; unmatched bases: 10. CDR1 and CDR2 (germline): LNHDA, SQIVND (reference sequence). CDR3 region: CASSPWVSGVYNEQFF. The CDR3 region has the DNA TGTGCCAGTAGTCCTTGGGTTAGCGGGGTTTACAATGAGCAGTTCTTC.

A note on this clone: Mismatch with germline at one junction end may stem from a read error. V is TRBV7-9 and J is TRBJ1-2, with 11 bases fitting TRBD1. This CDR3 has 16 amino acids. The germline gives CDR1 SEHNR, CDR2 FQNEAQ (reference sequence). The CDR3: CSSSSTGTGGTGGYTF. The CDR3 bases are TGTTCCAGCAGCTCTACCGGGACAGGGGGGACCGGTGGCTACACCTTC.